The next 9 T cell receptor beta chains were all read from a single sample in a study of Tregs in tolerant kidney transplant recipients. The data were produced by immunoSEQ multiplex PCR, yet TCRdb's version contains in-frame clones alone and is incomplete. The sample contains over 15,000 clones, 53% of which appear only once. These TCRs are of unknown antigen specificity. After 6 days with irradiated graft donor PBMCs, CFSE-labeled recipient PBMCs were FACS-sorted. Sequenced material: CD4+ T cells from blood cultured with allogeneic cells, taken before the transplant. The source of these receptors is a human patient who received a combined kidney and bone marrow transplant.

The V gene is TRBV6-5, the J gene TRBJ1-1; TRBD1 might be the D (5 bases). V was clipped by 5 bases and J by 1 base, with 8 bases between them. Germline V gene sequence: CDR1 MNHEY, CDR2 SVGAGI. This CDR3 has 13 amino acids. For the CDR3, the DNA is TGTGCCAGCAGTAGGAGGGGGAACACTGAAGCTTTCTTT. Translation: CASSRRGNTEAFF.

This chain joins TRBV30 and TRBJ1-4, with D unresolved. The germline V gene encodes CDR1 GTSNPN and CDR2 SVGIG (reference sequence). The CDR3 has 13 amino acids. V was cut by 0 bases and J by 5 bases, with 7 bases left in between. The CDR3 spells CAWSVSFNEKLFF. The CDR3 DNA reads TGTGCCTGGAGTGTATCCTTCAATGAAAAACTGTTTTTT.

The chain links TRBV7-2 to TRBJ1-3; tentatively, D is TRBD1 (6 bases). Germline values: CDR1 SGHTA, CDR2 FQGNSA. V was trimmed by 2 bases and J by 4 bases, leaving 12 bases between them. The CDR3 loop spans 15 amino acids. CDR3 residues: CASSLRAGAGNTIYF. DNA for the CDR3: TGTGCCAGCAGCTTAAGGGCAGGGGCCGGAAACACCATATATTTT.

The chain joins TRBV4-1 to TRBJ2-6; D may be TRBD2 (5 bases). This CDR3 spans 19 amino acids. CDR1 and CDR2 from the germline V gene are MGHRA and YSYEKL. V dropped 4 bases and J dropped 1 base, with 20 bases sitting between them. CDR3 nucleotides: TGCGCCAGCAGCCCAGATAATATTATGGACTTTTCTGGGGCCAACGTCCTGACTTTC. It specifies CASSPDNIMDFSGANVLTF.

On this clone itself: Germline is not matched at one junction end, which may reflect a read error. The chain couples TRBV7-7 to TRBJ1-6; D not certain. The CDR3 contains 14 residues. CDR1 SSHAT and CDR2 FNYEAQ come from the germline V gene (reference sequence). The CDR3 DNA sequence: TGTGCCAGCAATGGGAGCTCCTATAATTCCCCCCTCCACTTT. Translating gives CASNGSSYNSPLHF.

The chain has TRBV29-1 and TRBJ1-4, with TRBD1 as a possible D gene (5 bases). This CDR3 has 13 residues. Trimming cost V 5 bases and J 8 bases, with 15 bases left between them. CDR1 SQVTM and CDR2 ANQGSEA come from the germline V gene. The CDR3 DNA follows: TGCAGCGTTTGGTCCAGGGTGAACGAAAAACTGTTTTTT. Translating gives CSVWSRVNEKLFF. Looking up the rest from reference TRBV29-1 and TRBJ1-4 gives the full variable domain: SAVISQKPSRDICQRGTSLTIQCQVDSQVTMMFWYRQQPGQSLTLIATANQGSEATYESGFVIDKFPISRPNLTFSTLTVSNMSPEDSSIYLCSVWSRVNEKLFFGSGTQLSVL.

This clone is termed medium-sized. V usage is TRBV2 and J usage is TRBJ1-2; D might be TRBD1 (5 bases). The CDR3 contains 13 residues. CDR1 is SNHLY, CDR2 FYNNEI, per germline. Between the trimmed V and J ends, which lost 5 bases and 8 bases, there was a span of 15 bases. The CDR3 here is CASSSTEGAGYTF. The CDR3 nucleotides are TGTGCCAGCAGTTCTACCGAAGGGGCGGGCTACACCTTC.

About this clone itself: This same CDR3 is encoded by further DNA sequences in the sample. This chain links TRBV4-1 with TRBJ1-6; D not certain. The CDR3 has 17 residues. Germline V gene lookup returns CDR1 MGHRA and CDR2 YSYEKL. Trimming took off 0 bases at V and 5 bases at J, with 14 bases between the two ends. The CDR3 nucleotides read TGCGCCAGCAGCCAAGAGTTTGACCAGGCAGATAATTCACCCCTCCACTTT. As protein: CASSQEFDQADNSPLHF.

For the CDR3, the DNA is TGTGCCAGCAAAGGGACAGGGAGGACTGAAGCTTTCTTT. This codes for CASKGTGRTEAFF. V gene TRBV28 combines with J gene TRBJ1-1; 9 positions agree with TRBD1. This CDR3 has 13 amino acids. After removal of 7 bases from V and 5 bases from J, the junction contained 5 bases not matched to a gene. Germline CDR1 is MDHEN and CDR2 is SYDVKM. The full variable domain, its missing parts supplied by reference TRBV28 and TRBJ1-1, is DVKVTQSSRYLVKRTGEKVFLECVQDMDHENMFWYRQDPGLGLRLIYFSYDVKMKEKGDIPEGYSVSREKKERFSLILESASTNQTSMYLCASKGTGRTEAFFGQGTRLTVV.